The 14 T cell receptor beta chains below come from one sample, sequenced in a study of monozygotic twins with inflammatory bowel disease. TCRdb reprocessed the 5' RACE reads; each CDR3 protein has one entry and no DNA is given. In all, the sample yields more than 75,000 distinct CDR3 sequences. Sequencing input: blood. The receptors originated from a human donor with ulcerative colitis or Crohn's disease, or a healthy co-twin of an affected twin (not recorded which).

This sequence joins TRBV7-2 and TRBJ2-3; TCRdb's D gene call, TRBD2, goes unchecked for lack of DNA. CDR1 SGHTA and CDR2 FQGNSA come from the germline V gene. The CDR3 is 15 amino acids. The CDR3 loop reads CASSFPASGADTQYF.

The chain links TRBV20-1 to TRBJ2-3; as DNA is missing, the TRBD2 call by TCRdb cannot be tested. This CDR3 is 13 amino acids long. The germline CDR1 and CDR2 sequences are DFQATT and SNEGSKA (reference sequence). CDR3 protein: CSTNSGGADTQYF.

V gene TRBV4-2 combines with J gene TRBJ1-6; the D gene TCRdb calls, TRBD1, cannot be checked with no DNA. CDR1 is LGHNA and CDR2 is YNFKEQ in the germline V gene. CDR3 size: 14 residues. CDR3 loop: CASSQDYRSSPLHF.

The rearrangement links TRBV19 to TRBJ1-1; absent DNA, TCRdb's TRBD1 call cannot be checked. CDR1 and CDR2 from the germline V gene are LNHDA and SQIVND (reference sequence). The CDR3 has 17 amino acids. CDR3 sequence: CASSITHQGRFGTEAFF. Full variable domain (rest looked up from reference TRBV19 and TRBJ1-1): DGGITQSPKYLFRKEGQNVTLSCEQNLNHDAMYWYRQDPGQGLRLIYYSQIVNDFQKGDIAEGYSVSREKKESFPLTVTSAQKNPTAFYLCASSITHQGRFGTEAFFGQGTRLTVV.

The CDR3 protein is CASSAGRTDTQYF. V usage is TRBV7-9 and J usage is TRBJ2-3; TCRdb selects TRBD1, and the lack of DNA leaves this call unchecked. CDR1 and CDR2 (germline): SEHNR, FQNEAQ (reference sequence). The CDR3 sequence is 13 residues long.

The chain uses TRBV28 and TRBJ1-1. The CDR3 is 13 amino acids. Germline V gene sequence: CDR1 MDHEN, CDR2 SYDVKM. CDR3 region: CASSLPSNTEAFF.

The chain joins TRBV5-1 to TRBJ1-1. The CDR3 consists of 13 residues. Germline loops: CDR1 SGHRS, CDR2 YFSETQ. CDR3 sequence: CASSDGWGTEAFF.

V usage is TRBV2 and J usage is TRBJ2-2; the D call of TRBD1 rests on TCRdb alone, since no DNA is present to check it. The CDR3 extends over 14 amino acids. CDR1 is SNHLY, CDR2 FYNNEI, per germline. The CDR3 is CATRQGRGTGELFF. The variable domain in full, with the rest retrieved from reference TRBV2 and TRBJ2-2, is EPEVTQTPSHQVTQMGQEVILRCVPISNHLYFYWYRQILGQKVEFLVSFYNNEISEKSEIFDDQFSVERPDGSNFTLKIRSTKLEDSAMYFCATRQGRGTGELFFGEGSRLTVL.

The CDR3 protein is CSARGERGEQFF. V gene TRBV20-1 combines with J gene TRBJ2-1; TCRdb outputs TRBD1, but without DNA this stays unchecked. Germline CDR1 is DFQATT and CDR2 is SNEGSKA (reference sequence). The CDR3 is made up of 12 amino acids.

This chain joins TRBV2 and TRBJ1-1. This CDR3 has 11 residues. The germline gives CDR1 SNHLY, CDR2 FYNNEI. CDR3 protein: CGVGASVWAFF.

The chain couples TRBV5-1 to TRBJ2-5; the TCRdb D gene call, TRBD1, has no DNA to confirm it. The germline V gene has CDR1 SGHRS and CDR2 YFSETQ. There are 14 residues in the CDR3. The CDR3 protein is CASRKDRVEETQYF.

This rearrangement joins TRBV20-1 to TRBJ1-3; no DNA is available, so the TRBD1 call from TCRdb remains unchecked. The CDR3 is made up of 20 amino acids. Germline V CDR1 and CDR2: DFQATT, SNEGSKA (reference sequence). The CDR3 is CSASLRGVWPGSSSGNTIYF.

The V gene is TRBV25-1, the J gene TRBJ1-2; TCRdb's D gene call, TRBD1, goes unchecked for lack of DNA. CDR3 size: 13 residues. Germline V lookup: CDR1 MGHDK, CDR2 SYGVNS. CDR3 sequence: CASSGQGFRGYTF.

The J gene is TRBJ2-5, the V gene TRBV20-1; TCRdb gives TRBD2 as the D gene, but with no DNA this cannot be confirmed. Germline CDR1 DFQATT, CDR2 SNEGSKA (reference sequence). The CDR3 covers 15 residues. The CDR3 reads CSARGLAGTRETQYF.